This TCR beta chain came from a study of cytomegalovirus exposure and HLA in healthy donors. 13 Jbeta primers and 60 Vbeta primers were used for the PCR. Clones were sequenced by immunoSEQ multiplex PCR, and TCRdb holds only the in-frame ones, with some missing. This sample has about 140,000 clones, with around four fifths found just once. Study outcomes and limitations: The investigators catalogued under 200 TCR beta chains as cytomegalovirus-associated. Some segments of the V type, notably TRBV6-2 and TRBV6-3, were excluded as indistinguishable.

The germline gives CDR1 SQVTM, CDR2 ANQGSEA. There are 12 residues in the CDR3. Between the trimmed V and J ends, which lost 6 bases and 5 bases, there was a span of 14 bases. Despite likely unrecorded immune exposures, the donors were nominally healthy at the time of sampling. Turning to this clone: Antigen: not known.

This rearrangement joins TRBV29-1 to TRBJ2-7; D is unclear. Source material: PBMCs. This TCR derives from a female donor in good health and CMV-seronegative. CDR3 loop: CSVANWSHEQYF. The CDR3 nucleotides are TGCAGCGTAGCTAACTGGTCCCACGAGCAGTACTTC.